What follows describes a single TCR beta chain. Germline loops: CDR1 KGHSH, CDR2 LQKENI. CDR3 size: 15 residues. Trimming shortened V by 3 bases and J by 5 bases, and 16 bases separated the two germline ends. This entry comes from a study of blood T cell repertoires in COVID-19. TCRdb keeps only in-frame clones here, not all; method: immunoSEQ multiplex PCR. This table holds some 60,000 clones, more than 85% found once. This TCR was recovered from a man between 65 and 80 years old with acute or convalescent COVID-19. The sequenced sample consisted of peripheral blood. V gene TRBV18 combines with J gene TRBJ1-1, with TRBD1 as a possible D gene (6 bases). The CDR3 spells CASSPFLAGVTEAFF. CDR3 bases: TGTGCCAGCTCACCTTTCTTAGCAGGGGTGACTGAAGCTTTCTTT.